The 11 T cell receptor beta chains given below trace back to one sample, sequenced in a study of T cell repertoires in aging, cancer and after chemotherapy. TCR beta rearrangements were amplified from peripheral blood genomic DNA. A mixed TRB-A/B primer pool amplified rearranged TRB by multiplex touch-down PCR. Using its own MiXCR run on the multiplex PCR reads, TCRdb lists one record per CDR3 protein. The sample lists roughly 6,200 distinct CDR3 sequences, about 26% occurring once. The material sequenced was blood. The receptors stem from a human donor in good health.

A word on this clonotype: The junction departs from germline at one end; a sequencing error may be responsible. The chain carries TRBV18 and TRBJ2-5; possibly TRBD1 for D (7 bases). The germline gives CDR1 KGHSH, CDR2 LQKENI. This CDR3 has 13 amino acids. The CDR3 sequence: CANSPSGGETQYF. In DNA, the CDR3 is TGTGCCAACTCACCATCAGGGGGGGAGACCCAGTACTTC.

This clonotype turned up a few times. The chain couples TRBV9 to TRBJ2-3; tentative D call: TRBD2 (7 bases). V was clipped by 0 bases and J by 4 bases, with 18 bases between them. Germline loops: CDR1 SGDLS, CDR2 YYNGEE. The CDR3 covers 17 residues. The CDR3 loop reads CASSVDGGAGAADTQYF. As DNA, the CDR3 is TGTGCCAGCAGCGTAGATGGGGGGGCCGGTGCAGCAGATACGCAGTATTTT.

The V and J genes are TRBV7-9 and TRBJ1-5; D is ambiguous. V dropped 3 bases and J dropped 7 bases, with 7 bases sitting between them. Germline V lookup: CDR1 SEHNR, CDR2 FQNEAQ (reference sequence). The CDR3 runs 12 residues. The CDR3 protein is CASSFSEQPQHF. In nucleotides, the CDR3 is TGTGCCAGCAGCTTTAGTGAACAGCCCCAGCATTTT.

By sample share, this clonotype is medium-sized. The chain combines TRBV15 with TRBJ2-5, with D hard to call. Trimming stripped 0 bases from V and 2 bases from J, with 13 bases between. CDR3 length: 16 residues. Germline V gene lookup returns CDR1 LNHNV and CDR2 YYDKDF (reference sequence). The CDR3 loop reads CATSRDLPQDQETQYF. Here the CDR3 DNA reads TGTGCCACCAGCAGAGATCTCCCGCAGGATCAAGAGACCCAGTACTTC. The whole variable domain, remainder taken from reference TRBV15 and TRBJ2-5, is DAMVIQNPRYQVTQFGKPVTLSCSQTLNHNVMYWYQQKSSQAPKLLFHYYDKDFNNEADTPDNFQSRRPNTSFCFLDIRSPGLGDTAMYLCATSRDLPQDQETQYFGPGTRLLVL.

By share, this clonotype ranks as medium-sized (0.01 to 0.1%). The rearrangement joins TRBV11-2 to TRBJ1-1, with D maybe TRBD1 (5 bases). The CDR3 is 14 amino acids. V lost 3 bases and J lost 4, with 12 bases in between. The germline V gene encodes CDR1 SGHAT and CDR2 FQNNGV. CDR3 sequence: CASSFGQGGTEAFF. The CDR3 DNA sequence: TGTGCCAGCAGCTTCGGGCAGGGAGGCACTGAAGCTTTCTTT. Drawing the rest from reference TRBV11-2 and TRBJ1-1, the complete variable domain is EAGVAQSPRYKIIEKRQSVAFWCNPISGHATLYWYQQILGQGPKLLIQFQNNGVVDDSQLPKDRFSAERLKGVDSTLKIQPAKLEDSAVYLCASSFGQGGTEAFFGQGTRLTVV.

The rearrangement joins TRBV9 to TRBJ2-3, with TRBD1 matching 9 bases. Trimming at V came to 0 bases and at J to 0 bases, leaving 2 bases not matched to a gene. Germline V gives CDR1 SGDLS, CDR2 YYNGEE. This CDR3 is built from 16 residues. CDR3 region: CASSVATGGSTDTQYF. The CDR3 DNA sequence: TGTGCCAGCAGCGTAGCGACAGGGGGTAGCACAGATACGCAGTATTTT.

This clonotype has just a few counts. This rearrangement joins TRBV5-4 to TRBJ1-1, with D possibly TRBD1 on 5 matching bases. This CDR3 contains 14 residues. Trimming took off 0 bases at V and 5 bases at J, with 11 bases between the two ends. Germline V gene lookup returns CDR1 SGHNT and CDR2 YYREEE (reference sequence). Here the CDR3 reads CASSLGGGETEAFF. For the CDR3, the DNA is TGTGCCAGCAGCTTGGGGGGGGGGGAAACTGAAGCTTTCTTT. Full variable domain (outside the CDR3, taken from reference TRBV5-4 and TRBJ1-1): ETGVTQSPTHLIKTRGQQVTLRCSSQSGHNTVSWYQQALGQGPQFIFQYYREEENGRGNFPPRFSGLQFPNYSSELNVNALELDDSALYLCASSLGGGETEAFFGQGTRLTVV.

The CDR3 DNA follows: TGTGCCAGCAGGGGGGACGGAGGACCGGGACTAGCGGGTTTTAGCACAGATACGCAGTATTTT. Protein sequence: CASRGDGGPGLAGFSTDTQYF. The genes are TRBV27 and TRBJ2-3, with 12 nucleotides matching TRBD2. Trimming cost V 6 bases and J 0 bases; bases outside gene matches: 19. CDR1 is MNHEY and CDR2 is SMNVEV in the germline V gene (reference sequence). The CDR3 is made up of 21 amino acids.

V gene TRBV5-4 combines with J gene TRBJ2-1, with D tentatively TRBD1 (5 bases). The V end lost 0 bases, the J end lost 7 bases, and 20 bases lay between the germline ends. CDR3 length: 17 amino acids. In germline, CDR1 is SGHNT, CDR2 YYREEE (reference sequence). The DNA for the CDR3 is TGTGCCAGCAGCTTGGGGTTACGCCACCTAAAGGGGAATGAGCAGTTCTTC. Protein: CASSLGLRHLKGNEQFF.

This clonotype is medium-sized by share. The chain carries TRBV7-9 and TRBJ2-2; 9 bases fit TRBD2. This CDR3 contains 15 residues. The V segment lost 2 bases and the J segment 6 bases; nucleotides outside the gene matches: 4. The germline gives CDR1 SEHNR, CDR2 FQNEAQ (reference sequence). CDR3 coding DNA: TGTGCCAGCAGCTTACTAGCGGGAAGCCCCGGGGAGCTGTTTTTT. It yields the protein CASSLLAGSPGELFF.

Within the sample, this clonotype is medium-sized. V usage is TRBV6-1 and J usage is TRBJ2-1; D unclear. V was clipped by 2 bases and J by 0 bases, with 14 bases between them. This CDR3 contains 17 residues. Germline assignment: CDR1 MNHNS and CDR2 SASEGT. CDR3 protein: CASSEHGSRSSYNEQFF. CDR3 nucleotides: TGTGCCAGCAGTGAACACGGATCACGGAGCTCCTACAATGAGCAGTTCTTC.